This T cell receptor beta chain appears in the sequencing data of a study of cytomegalovirus exposure and HLA in healthy donors (dated by TCRdb to 2016 to 2017). For the study in its entirety: An earlier analysis of 587 of the donors reported roughly 300 Gb of sequence data and around 100 million unique TCR beta sequences obtained from around 190 million T cells. About 310 gigabases of sequencing data and approximately 84 million unique TCR sequences were included in an early release covering around 650 HLA-typed donors. Among the roughly 400 genotyped donors, 81% belonged to the genetic ancestry cluster associated with self-reported Caucasian donors. The study aimed to test whether cataloging public T cell receptors could reveal signatures of past pathogen exposure. Using immunosequencing, the study profiled T cell repertoires from 550 to 750 subjects and related those repertoires to cytomegalovirus serostatus. In addition to the first cohort of 666 subjects, a separate validation cohort of 100 to 150 different subjects was used. To predict cytomegalovirus infection status, the study brought together high-throughput TCR immunosequencing, statistical association of individual TCRs with disease status, and machine learning. In a later analysis, previously published TCR beta repertoires from several hundred donors were re-analyzed and high-resolution HLA genotyping was added so that TCR occurrence patterns could be studied. The later analysis used no new phenotypic data to find candidate immune exposures, relying instead on TCR beta sequences and their occurrence across donors. In an earlier analysis of 500 to 650 of the donors, high-throughput TCR beta sequencing was used to judge whether each TCR beta V gene segment behaved as functional or pseudogenic. Donor age, sex, ethnicity and CMV serostatus were compiled alongside the repertoire data. Genome-wide SNP genotypes for about 60% of the 666 donors were used in a later genetic analysis, which treated that subset as a discovery cohort. All discovery cohort repertoires had been generated on a single sequencing platform. HLA typing covered class I and class II loci at four-digit resolution. Typing coverage differed by locus: A, B, C, DRB1 and DQB1 were typed in roughly 629-630 donors, DQA1 in about 500, DPA1 in around 600, and DPB1 in just under 480. Because of strong linkage in the cohort, roughly five DR-DQ haplotypes were treated as single units for association and clustering. On average, 235,054 unique TCR beta nucleotide sequences were sequenced per donor among a few hundred genotyped donors of the cohort, with roughly 18% of those sequences being non-productive. Broader findings and caveats from the paper: In an earlier analysis of about 600 of the donors, most TCR beta V segments appeared in productive rearrangements about 90% or about 30% of the time, broadly matching IMGT annotations. A few of the identified cytomegalovirus-associated TCR beta chains were confirmed in vitro to be specific for cytomegalovirus antigens. A further reported finding was that TCR beta sequences accurately predicted the HLA-A and HLA-B alleles for most subjects in the first cohort. In this cohort, only TCR beta chains were sequenced, and detectable features were limited by the absence of alpha or paired-chain data. According to a later analysis, parvovirus B19, influenza, CMV and Epstein-Barr virus appeared linked to several top co-occurrence clusters. The authors suggested that the approach could potentially be generalized to other disease states and immunological phenotypes. In a later analysis, most CMV-associated TCR beta chains were found to appear HLA-restricted, with HLA associations seemingly driven largely by CMV exposure. CMV serostatus was the only immune exposure information available for the cohort. While some public TCRs were present in many individuals, most TCR sequences turned up only very rarely across donors. HLA typing was unavailable for some donors at each locus, so association tests used only the typed subset. In both the original and validation cohorts, the classifier was reported to diagnose cytomegalovirus status with high specificity and sensitivity. When HLA alleles, especially DR and DQ, strongly co-occurred, attributing TCR associations to individual alleles was difficult. In a later analysis, HLA-associated TCR beta chains showed more clonal expansion and lower generation probabilities than non-associated chains that were equally common. A cluster of highly shared sequence variants was judged likely to represent a technical artifact of the sequencing pipeline. A later genetic analysis reported fewer N-insertions in productive TCRs among donors in an Asian-associated ancestry cluster than the approximately 670-donor mean. A later analysis found that TCR association rates varied across HLA loci, with DRB1 alleles showing the most associated TCRs and HLA-C alleles the fewest. Because counts were too low, more than 15 rarely observed V segments, including chromosome 9 orphons, were left out of the earlier analysis of some 640 of the donors. Correlated functional status among segregating V segments might reflect linkage disequilibrium, but an unknown experimental factor could not be ruled out. The presence/absence analyses assumed that sequencing depth was roughly uniform across donors, and that assumption may not be true. In a later genetic analysis, a missense DCLRE1C variant was associated with V-gene and J-gene trimming of TCR beta chains, and the association was replicated in an independent cohort. The 87-base-pair reads could not distinguish some IMGT-functional V segments, including TRBV6-2 and TRBV6-3, so those segments were excluded. A later analysis associated 16,951 TCR beta sequences with specific HLA alleles at a false discovery rate of 0.05. A total of 150 to 200 TCR beta chains were listed by the study as associated with cytomegalovirus.

The cohort consisted of 600 to 750 healthy bone marrow donors. Cohort members were all nominally healthy when sampled, although unrecorded immune exposures were likely present. The donor tested CMV seropositive and was one of the 289 seropositive cohort members. A peripheral blood sample was collected from each donor, and TCR beta sequencing was performed on peripheral blood mononuclear cells. Genomic DNA was extracted from the blood cell samples with the Qiagen DNeasy Blood Extraction Kit. Trimming at the junction amounts to 2 bases on V and 3 bases on J, and the germline ends lie 8 bases apart. CDR1 SNHLY and CDR2 FYNNEI are derived from the germline V gene. The CDR3, from cysteine to phenylalanine, totals 14 residues. This entry keeps only the CDR3 DNA: 42 bases, framed from base 1. This clone was counted only a few times. Its antigen specificity is not known. No per-base quality is available; no much larger clone lies one base away.

The library was generated by the immunoSEQ multiplex PCR assay. For the multiplex PCR, a mixture combining 60 forward primers for TCR Vbeta segments and 13 reverse primers for TCR Jbeta segments was used. Amplification of the CDR3 region of rearranged TCR beta genes was performed with a multiplex PCR assay on genomic DNA. On the Illumina HiSeq System, the amplified TCR beta libraries were sequenced as 87-base-pair reads. The study's own analysis went as follows. Across the 670 or so repertoires, a later analysis counted tens of millions of unique TCR beta chains, about 10 million of which were shared by at least two donors. Raw reads were error-corrected and collapsed into unique sequences by a nearest-neighbor algorithm in which closely related sequences were merged to remove PCR and sequencing errors. Alignment of CDR3 sequences to IMGT reference sequences was used to assign V, D and J gene segments. Each retained sequence needed at least a six-nucleotide match to both a V gene segment and a J gene segment. A rearrangement counted as productive if the CDR3 had no stop codons and remained in frame with V and J, and every other rearrangement counted as non-productive. CDR3 was defined according to IMGT convention as the region running from the second conserved V-encoded cysteine to the conserved J-encoded phenylalanine. The earlier analysis of about 620 of the donors excluded sequences that lacked an unambiguous match to a single V gene segment. An earlier analysis of 587 of the donors classified V segments as functional when productive rearrangements were above 56.7% and as segregating when the standard deviation between donors was above 5%. A statistical classification framework was built to diagnose cytomegalovirus status from the catalog of TCR beta chain sequences. In a later analysis, TCR nucleotide sequences were compared against IMGT/GENE-DB human TR gene sequences so that V and J genes could be assigned. Using the TCRdist pipeline, a later analysis assigned CDR3 sequences along with most-parsimonious VDJ recombination scenarios. In a later analysis, each TCR beta chain was defined by its CDR3 amino acid sequence together with its V-gene family, and reads without a unique V-gene family were excluded. In a later analysis, nearly 600 highly shared, low-generation-probability nucleotide sequences were removed to address suspected cross-contamination and a sequencing artifact. In a later analysis, a clonal expansion index was calculated for each public chain from normalized within-repertoire ranks of inferred template counts. In a later analysis, generation probabilities were computed with a VDJ recombination model fitted to out-of-frame rearrangements, and the resulting probabilities were checked against IGoR. A later analysis scored TCR-TCR, TCR-HLA and TCR-CMV co-occurrence with hypergeometric tests, applying a repertoire-size bias correction to TCR pairs. In a later analysis, false discovery rates were estimated by permuting HLA or CMV assignments 20 times. In a later analysis, co-occurring TCRs were grouped using DBSCAN, and TCRdist sequence similarity was added for clustering within HLA-allele-positive subsets. Co-occurrence clustering excluded repertoires with fewer than 30,000 or more than 120,000 public chains, plus five with anomalous nucleotide sharing. Imported from immuneACCESS, the table was reduced by TCRdb to in-frame sequences with V and J called. These copies leave out some clones; in studies compared against another copy, an unresolved V gene accounts for under half, and the cause of the remainder is not known. For V, J and clone size, that table is used; D and trimming come from the DNA. The sample table holds about 120,000 clones, of which 6.5% to 9.5% were seen once. Clones ranked in the top ten supply 6% to 7.5% of the sample.

This chain joins TRBV2 to TRBJ1-5, with TRBD1 perhaps the D gene, on 5 matching bases. This TCR came from a middle-aged woman in good health and CMV-seropositive. The sample consisted of PBMCs. The CDR3 here reads CASSELTDNQPQHF. The nucleotide sequence is given as TGTGCCAGCAGTGAATTGACAGACAATCAGCCCCAGCATTTT.